This TCR beta chain was obtained from a study of blood T cell repertoires in COVID-19. Study-level information: Sites across the United States, Italy and Spain contributed samples from acute and convalescent COVID-19.

Assay used: immunoSEQ multiplex PCR; TCRdb lists only in-frame clones, some missing. The sample has about 220,000 clones, 70% to 85% seen once. The CDR3 totals 13 residues. Trimming removed 2 bases from V and 10 bases from J, with 14 bases in between. In germline, CDR1 is KGHSH, CDR2 LQKENI. The chain recombines TRBV18 with TRBJ1-1, with D maybe TRBD1 (5 bases). Sequenced material: PBMCs or T cells enriched from blood (not recorded which). This receptor was obtained from an older woman who had recovered from COVID-19. The CDR3 protein is CASSPSGVMGAFF. CDR3 nucleotide sequence: TGTGCCAGCTCACCATCGGGGGTAATGGGAGCTTTCTTT.